These 10 T cell receptor beta chains were sequenced from one sample in a study of cytomegalovirus exposure and HLA in healthy donors (dated by TCRdb to about 2017). The library came from the immunoSEQ multiplex PCR assay. The multiplex PCR relied on a mix of 60 forward primers for TCR Vbeta segments and 13 reverse primers for TCR Jbeta segments. The table comes from immuneACCESS by way of TCRdb, which keeps in-frame sequences with V and J called. Part of the clones is missing from these tables; in studies checked, under half for an unresolved V gene and the rest for unknown reasons. The sample table holds over 150,000 clones, of which about 85% were seen once. In total, the top ten clones hold approximately 8% of the sample. The sequenced material came from PBMCs. The receptors shown here come from a man between 25 and 39 years old in good health and CMV-seropositive.

The chain links TRBV21-1 to TRBJ2-1; TRBD1, the D gene given by the table, was not confirmed from the DNA. TRBV21-1 is designated a pseudogene. The CDR3 is 12 residues long. This chain's CDR3 is CASSTQNNEQFF. As DNA, the CDR3 is TGTGCCAGCAGCACACAGAACAATGAGCAGTTCTTC.

The rearrangement links TRBV6-5 to TRBJ2-7, with D possibly being TRBD2 (6 bases). The CDR3 consists of 15 residues. Germline lookup yields CDR1 MNHEY and CDR2 SVGAGI. The germline V and J ends were trimmed by 2 bases and 1 base, with 12 bases remaining between them. The CDR3 spells CASSYGGAGSYEQYF. DNA for the CDR3: TGTGCCAGCAGTTACGGCGGGGCCGGATCCTACGAGCAGTACTTC.

The chain couples TRBV19 to TRBJ2-3; TRBD2 agrees at 11 bases. CDR1 LNHDA and CDR2 SQIVND come from the germline V gene (reference sequence). V lost 7 bases, J lost 5 bases, and 2 bases stayed unmatched. This CDR3 region has 13 residues. The CDR3 DNA reads TGTGCCAGTATTGGACTAGCGGGAGATACGCAGTATTTT. Its translation: CASIGLAGDTQYF.

This chain uses TRBV18 with TRBJ2-1; 7 nucleotides align to TRBD2. The germline V gene has CDR1 KGHSH and CDR2 LQKENI. The CDR3 extends over 17 amino acids. With 0 bases clipped from V and 4 bases from J, the junction kept 9 bases outside the gene matches. In DNA form, the CDR3 reads TGTGCCAGCTCACCACCCGGACTAGGCGGAGGGTACAATGAGCAGTTCTTC. Residues: CASSPPGLGGGYNEQFF.

This clone turned up a few times. The CDR3, as DNA: TGCGCCAGCAGCCCAATGACAGGGAATTCCTACGAGCAGTACTTC. Amino acids: CASSPMTGNSYEQYF. The chain carries TRBV4-1 and TRBJ2-7, with 7 bases aligning to TRBD1. The CDR3 consists of 15 residues. From germline, CDR1 is MGHRA and CDR2 YSYEKL. After removal of 4 bases from V and 1 base from J, the junction contained 7 bases not matched to a gene.

The chain has TRBV27 and TRBJ1-6; TRBD1 matches 8 bases. Per the germline V gene, CDR1 is MNHEY and CDR2 is SMNVEV (reference sequence). This CDR3 is 12 amino acids long. The V segment lost 6 bases and the J segment 12 bases; nucleotides outside the gene matches: 4. The CDR3 nucleotides are TGTGCCAGCAGAGACAGGGGTTTACCCCTCCACTTT. Translating gives CASRDRGLPLHF.

The gene calls are TRBV6-1 and TRBJ1-5, with D unclear. Deletions cut 5 bases from V and 3 bases from J, with 14 bases between. The CDR3 loop spans 15 amino acids. In germline, CDR1 is MNHNS, CDR2 SASEGT. CDR3 loop: CASSSENGSNQPQHF. DNA for the CDR3: TGTGCCAGCAGTTCAGAGAACGGGTCCAATCAGCCCCAGCATTTT.

The sample holds a few counts of this clone. The genes are TRBV6-5 and TRBJ1-1; 8 nucleotides line up with TRBD1. This CDR3 contains 15 residues. Trimming removed 0 bases from V and 5 bases from J; junction bases left unmatched: 5. CDR1 MNHEY and CDR2 SVGAGI come from the germline V gene. The CDR3 loop reads CASSYSSRGPTEAFF. DNA of the CDR3: TGTGCCAGCAGTTACTCTAGCAGGGGGCCTACTGAAGCTTTCTTT.

This chain connects TRBV27 to TRBJ2-1, with D perhaps matching TRBD1 (5 bases). Trimming left V 7 bases short and J 6 bases short, with 16 bases between. The CDR3 length is 14 residues. The V gene's germline CDR1 is MNHEY and CDR2 SMNVEV (reference sequence). The CDR3 region is CASTPQGTLNEQFF. In DNA, the CDR3 is TGTGCCAGCACCCCTCAGGGCACACTCAATGAGCAGTTCTTC.

This sequence joins TRBV10-3 and TRBJ2-7, with a tentative D call TRBD1 (6 bases). This CDR3 comprises 13 residues. Germline V gene lookup returns CDR1 ENHRY and CDR2 SYGVKD. V was trimmed by 3 bases and J by 3 bases, leaving 9 bases between them. The DNA for the CDR3 is TGTGCCATCAGTGACCCAGGGGTCTACGAGCAGTACTTC. Translation gives CAISDPGVYEQYF.